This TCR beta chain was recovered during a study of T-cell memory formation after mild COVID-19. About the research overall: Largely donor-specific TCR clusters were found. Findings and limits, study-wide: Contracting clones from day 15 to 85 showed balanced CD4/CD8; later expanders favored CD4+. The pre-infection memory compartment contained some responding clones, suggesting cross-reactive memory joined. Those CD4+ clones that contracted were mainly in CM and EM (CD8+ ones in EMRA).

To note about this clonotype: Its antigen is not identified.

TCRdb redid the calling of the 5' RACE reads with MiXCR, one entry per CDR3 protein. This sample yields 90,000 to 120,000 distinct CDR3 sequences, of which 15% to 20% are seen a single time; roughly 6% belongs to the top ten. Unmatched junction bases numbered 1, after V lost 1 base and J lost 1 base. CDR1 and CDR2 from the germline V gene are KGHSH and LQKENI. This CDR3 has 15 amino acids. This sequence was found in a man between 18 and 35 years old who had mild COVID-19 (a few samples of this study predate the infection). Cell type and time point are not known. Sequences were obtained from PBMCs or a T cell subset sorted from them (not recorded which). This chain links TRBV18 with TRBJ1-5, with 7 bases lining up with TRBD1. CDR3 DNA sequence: TGTGCCAGCTCACCACAGGGGGCGAGCAATCAGCCCCAGCATTTT. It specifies CASSPQGASNQPQHF.